This entry describes one TCR beta chain. Its binding antigen is unknown. No much larger clonotype is one base removed from it; base qualities were not supplied. The germline V gene sets CDR1 to SGHTA and CDR2 to FQGTGA. The CDR3, cysteine through phenylalanine, is 14 amino acids long. Left in the record is the CDR3 DNA by itself, 42 bases read in frame from the first base. V and J are truncated by 1 base and 0 bases respectively, leaving an intervening sequence of 5 bases. Libraries were constructed by the immunoSEQ multiplex PCR assay. A mixture of 60 forward primers for TCR Vbeta segments and 13 reverse primers for TCR Jbeta segments was used in the multiplex PCR. Amplification of the CDR3 region of rearranged TCR beta genes was performed with a multiplex PCR assay on genomic DNA. The amplified TCR beta libraries were sequenced on the Illumina HiSeq System as 87-base-pair reads. The original pipeline was this. In a later analysis, roughly 80 million unique TCR beta chains were counted across the 690 or so repertoires, and roughly 10 million of these chains were shared by at least two donors. Raw reads were error-corrected and collapsed into unique sequences by a nearest-neighbor algorithm in which closely related sequences were merged to remove PCR and sequencing errors. CDR3 sequences were aligned to IMGT reference sequences to assign V, D and J gene segments. For a sequence to be retained, a match of at least six nucleotides to both a V gene segment and a J gene segment was required. A rearrangement counted as productive if the CDR3 had no stop codons and remained in frame with V and J, and every other rearrangement counted as non-productive. Following IMGT convention, CDR3 was defined as the stretch from the second conserved V-encoded cysteine to the conserved J-encoded phenylalanine. Sequences without an unambiguous match to a single V gene segment were excluded from the earlier analysis of a few hundred of the donors. In an earlier analysis of about 590 of the donors, a V segment was called functional when productive rearrangements were above 56.7%, and segregating when the standard deviation between donors exceeded 5%. A statistical classification framework was developed to diagnose cytomegalovirus status using the catalog of TCR beta chain sequences. In a later analysis, V and J genes were assigned by comparing TCR nucleotide sequences against IMGT/GENE-DB human TR gene sequences. Using the TCRdist pipeline, a later analysis assigned CDR3 sequences along with most-parsimonious VDJ recombination scenarios. A later analysis defined each TCR beta chain by its CDR3 amino acid sequence plus V-gene family, and excluded reads lacking a unique V-gene family. In a later analysis, several hundred highly shared, low-generation-probability nucleotide sequences were removed to address suspected cross-contamination and a sequencing artifact. In a later analysis, a clonal expansion index for each public chain was calculated from normalized within-repertoire ranks of inferred template counts. In a later analysis, generation probabilities were computed with a VDJ recombination model fitted to out-of-frame rearrangements, and the resulting probabilities were checked against IGoR. In a later analysis, TCR-TCR, TCR-HLA and TCR-CMV co-occurrence was scored with hypergeometric tests, and a repertoire-size bias correction was applied to TCR pairs. False discovery rates were estimated in a later analysis by permuting HLA or CMV assignments 20 times. In a later analysis, co-occurring TCRs were grouped using DBSCAN, with TCRdist sequence similarity added in when clustering inside HLA-allele-positive subsets. For co-occurrence clustering, repertoires with fewer than 30,000 or more than 120,000 public chains were excluded, along with roughly five repertoires with anomalous nucleotide sharing. Entries here come from immuneACCESS through TCRdb and include only in-frame sequences with V and J called. Some clones fail to appear in such tables; in the studies checked, an unresolved V gene covers under half of the shortfall, and the cause of the remainder is unknown. The DNA gave D and trimming, while V, J and clone size come from that table. This sample has about 110,000 clones in its table, and approximately 80% of those were observed once. The ten largest clones take up roughly 4.2% of the sample.

The data were obtained in a study of cytomegalovirus exposure and HLA in healthy donors (dated by TCRdb to about 2017). Turning to the overall study: An earlier analysis of 587 of the donors reported approximately 260 Gb of sequence data and 95 million to 120 million unique TCR beta sequences obtained from around 180 million T cells. Approximately 300 gigabases of sequencing data and around 80 million unique TCR sequences made up an early release that covered around 640 HLA-typed donors. Among the approximately 430 genotyped donors, about 85% belonged to the genetic ancestry cluster associated with self-reported Caucasian donors. The study aimed to test whether cataloging public T cell receptors could reveal signatures of past pathogen exposure. The T cell repertoires of several hundred subjects were profiled by immunosequencing and related to cytomegalovirus serostatus. A separate validation cohort of approximately 130 different subjects was used in addition to the 666-subject first cohort. High-throughput TCR immunosequencing, statistical association of individual TCRs with disease status, and machine learning were combined to predict cytomegalovirus infection status. A later analysis re-examined previously published TCR beta repertoires from more than 550 donors and added high-resolution HLA genotyping to investigate patterns of TCR occurrence. Rather than drawing on any new phenotypic data, the later analysis identified candidate immune exposures from TCR beta sequences and the way those sequences occurred across donors. To decide whether each TCR beta V gene segment behaved as functional or pseudogenic, an earlier analysis of approximately 600 of the donors relied on high-throughput TCR beta sequencing. Alongside the repertoire data, information on donor age, sex, ethnicity and CMV serostatus was compiled. A later genetic analysis used genome-wide SNP genotypes for about three fifths of the 666 donors, treating that subset as a discovery cohort. Every discovery cohort repertoire had been produced on one sequencing platform. HLA typing included class I and class II loci at four-digit resolution. Typing coverage differed by locus: A, B, C, DRB1 and DQB1 were typed in roughly 620-630 donors, DQA1 in about 510, DPA1 in nearly 610, and DPB1 in 472. Because of strong linkage in the cohort, roughly five DR-DQ haplotypes were treated as single units for association and clustering. On average, roughly 200,000 unique TCR beta nucleotide sequences were sequenced per donor among a few hundred genotyped donors of the cohort, with roughly 18% of those sequences being non-productive. What the research found in general, with its limitations: Linkage disequilibrium might explain the correlated functional status among segregating V segments, but an unknown experimental factor could not be excluded. The classifier was reported to diagnose cytomegalovirus status with high specificity and sensitivity in both the original and validation cohorts. It was suggested by the authors that the approach could potentially be generalized to other disease states and immunological phenotypes. The study gave a list of under 200 TCR beta chains associated with cytomegalovirus. Because HLA typing was unavailable for some donors at each locus, only the typed subset was used in association tests. When HLA alleles, especially DR and DQ, strongly co-occurred, attributing TCR associations to individual alleles was difficult. A further reported finding was that TCR beta sequences accurately predicted the HLA-A and HLA-B alleles for most subjects in the first cohort. Three of the identified cytomegalovirus-associated TCR beta chains were confirmed in vitro to be specific for cytomegalovirus antigens. Across donors, most TCR sequences were observed very rarely, whereas some public TCRs were present in many individuals. Sequencing depth was assumed to be roughly uniform across donors in the presence/absence analyses, though that assumption may not hold. Because counts were too low, around 18 rarely observed V segments, including chromosome 9 orphons, were left out of the earlier analysis of a few hundred of the donors. According to a later genetic analysis, donors in an Asian-associated ancestry cluster had fewer N-insertions in productive TCRs than the approximately 650-donor mean. V-gene and J-gene trimming of TCR beta chains was associated with a missense DCLRE1C variant in a later genetic analysis, and the association was replicated in an independent cohort. In a later analysis, TCR association rates were found to vary across HLA loci, with the most associated TCRs seen for DRB1 alleles and the fewest for HLA-C alleles. The cohort was sequenced for TCR beta chains only, and without alpha or paired-chain data the features that could be detected were limited. Broadly in line with IMGT annotations, most TCR beta V segments showed up in productive rearrangements about 87% or about 30% of the time in an earlier analysis of around 600 of the donors. Most CMV-associated TCR beta chains appeared to be HLA-restricted in a later analysis, and the HLA associations seemed to be driven largely by CMV exposure. At a false discovery rate of 0.05, a later analysis linked 16,951 TCR beta sequences to specific HLA alleles. In a later analysis, several top co-occurrence clusters were reported to appear linked to parvovirus B19, influenza, CMV and Epstein-Barr virus. A later analysis found that HLA-associated TCR beta chains were more clonally expanded and had lower generation probabilities than equally common non-associated chains. A cluster of highly shared sequence variants was judged likely to be a technical artifact of the sequencing pipeline. Some IMGT-functional V segments, including TRBV6-2 and TRBV6-3, could not be distinguished by the 87-base-pair reads and were therefore excluded. For the cohort, immune exposure information was limited to CMV serostatus.

The cohort was made up of 666 healthy bone marrow donors. At the time of sampling, all cohort members were nominally healthy, though unrecorded immune exposures were likely present. The donor tested CMV seronegative and was one of the 352 seronegative cohort members. A peripheral blood sample was collected from each donor, and TCR beta sequencing was performed on peripheral blood mononuclear cells. Genomic DNA extraction from the blood cell samples was performed with the Qiagen DNeasy Blood Extraction Kit. The sample was PBMCs. The receptor was derived from a male donor in good health and CMV-seronegative. Here the chain combines TRBV7-3 and TRBJ2-3; the D gene is unclear. The nucleotides are TGTGCCAGCAGCTTAATAGCTAGCACAGATACGCAGTATTTT. Its coded protein is CASSLIASTDTQYF.